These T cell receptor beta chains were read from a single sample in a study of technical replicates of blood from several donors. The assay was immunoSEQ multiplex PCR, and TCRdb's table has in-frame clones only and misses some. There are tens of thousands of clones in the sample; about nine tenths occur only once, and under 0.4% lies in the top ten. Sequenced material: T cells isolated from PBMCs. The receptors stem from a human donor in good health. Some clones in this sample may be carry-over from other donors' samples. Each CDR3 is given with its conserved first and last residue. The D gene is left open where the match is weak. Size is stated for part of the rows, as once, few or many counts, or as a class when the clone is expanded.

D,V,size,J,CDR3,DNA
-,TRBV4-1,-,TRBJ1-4,CASSQGSRGSAGEKLFF,TGCGCCAGCAGCCAAGGGTCCCGGGGTTCCGCGGGTGAAAAACTGTTTTTT
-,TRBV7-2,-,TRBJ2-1,CASTGQGSYNEQFF,TGTGCCAGCACCGGGCAGGGGTCTTACAATGAGCAGTTCTTC
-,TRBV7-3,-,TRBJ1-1,CASSLSGATEAFF,TGTGCCAGCAGCTTATCTGGGGCCACTGAAGCTTTCTTT
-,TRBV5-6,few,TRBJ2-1,CASSLGTKEFF,TGTGCCAGCAGCTTGGGGACTAAGGAGTTCTTC
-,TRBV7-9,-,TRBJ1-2,CASRSDRGGYTF,TGTGCCAGCAGATCGGACAGAGGCGGCTACACCTTC
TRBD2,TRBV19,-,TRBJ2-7,CASRPGGSFYEQYF,TGTGCCAGTAGGCCGGGGGGTTCGTTCTACGAGCAGTACTTC
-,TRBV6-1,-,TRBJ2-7,CASSDPGEQYF,TGTGCCAGCAGTGACCCCGGGGAGCAGTACTTC
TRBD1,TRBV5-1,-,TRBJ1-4,CASTDTGTGFEKLFF,TGCGCCAGCACCGACACCGGGACAGGATTTGAAAAACTGTTTTTT
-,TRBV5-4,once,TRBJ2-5,CASSFGGISQETQYF,TGTGCCAGCAGCTTTGGGGGGATTTCCCAAGAGACCCAGTACTTC
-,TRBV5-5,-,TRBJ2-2,CASSLLSRTDLNTGELFF,TGTGCCAGCAGCTTGCTGTCACGGACAGATCTGAACACCGGGGAGCTGTTTTTT
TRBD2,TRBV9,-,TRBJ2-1,CASSVVASGYNEQFF,TGTGCCAGCAGCGTAGTGGCTAGCGGATACAATGAGCAGTTCTTC
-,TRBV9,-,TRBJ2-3,CASSVGGTPSLVDTQYF,TGTGCCAGCAGCGTAGGCGGTACACCTAGCCTAGTGGATACGCAGTATTTT
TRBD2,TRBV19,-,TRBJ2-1,CASSRGLAQYNEQFF,TGTGCCAGTAGTAGGGGACTAGCCCAGTACAATGAGCAGTTCTTC
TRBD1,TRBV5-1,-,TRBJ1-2,CASSLEARGFGGYTF,TGCGCCAGCAGCTTGGAGGCCAGGGGGTTCGGGGGCTACACCTTC
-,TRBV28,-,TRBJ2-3,CASSFGAQTGTDTQYF,TGTGCCAGCAGTTTTGGTGCCCAGACGGGAACAGATACGCAGTATTTT
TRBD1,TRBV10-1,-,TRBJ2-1,CASSGGQVDNEQFF,TGCGCCAGCAGTGGGGGACAGGTTGACAATGAGCAGTTCTTC
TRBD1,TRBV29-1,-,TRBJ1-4,CSVGQTGRGEKLFF,TGCAGCGTTGGTCAGACAGGGCGCGGTGAAAAACTGTTTTTT
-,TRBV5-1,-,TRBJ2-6,CASSSTRGSGANVLTF,TGCGCCAGCAGCTCAACCAGGGGCTCTGGGGCCAACGTCCTGACTTTC
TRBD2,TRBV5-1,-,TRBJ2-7,CASSFTSGSYEQYF,TGCGCCAGCAGCTTTACTAGCGGGTCCTACGAGCAGTACTTC
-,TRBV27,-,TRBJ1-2,CASSPRQSNYGYTF,TGTGCCAGCAGCCCCCGACAGTCTAACTATGGCTACACCTTC
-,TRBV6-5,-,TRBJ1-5,CASSPSEISNQPQHF,TGTGCCAGCAGCCCATCGGAGATAAGCAATCAGCCCCAGCATTTT
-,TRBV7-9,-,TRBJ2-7,CASSLGVSSLYEQYF,TGTGCCAGCAGCTTAGGGGTTAGCAGCCTCTACGAGCAGTACTTC
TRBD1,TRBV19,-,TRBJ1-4,CASSSQGGTNEKLFF,TGTGCCAGTAGTTCACAGGGGGGGACTAATGAAAAACTGTTTTTT
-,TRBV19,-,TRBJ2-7,CASSPRTVRTYEQYF,TGTGCCAGTAGCCCCCGGACTGTTAGGACCTACGAGCAGTACTTC
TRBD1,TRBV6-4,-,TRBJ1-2,CASSDQSTGGWYGYTF,TGTGCCAGCAGTGACCAATCAACAGGGGGCTGGTATGGCTACACCTTC
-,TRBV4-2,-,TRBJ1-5,CASSQAQSGQPQHF,TGTGCCAGCAGCCAAGCCCAAAGTGGCCAGCCCCAGCATTTT
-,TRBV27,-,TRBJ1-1,CASSWASYTEAFF,TGTGCCAGCAGTTGGGCCTCTTACACTGAAGCTTTCTTT
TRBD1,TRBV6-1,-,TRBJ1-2,CASSAITGVPGYTF,TGTGCCAGCAGTGCTATTACAGGGGTTCCTGGCTACACCTTC
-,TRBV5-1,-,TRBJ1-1,CASSDRLNTEAFF,TGCGCCAGCTCGGACAGACTGAACACTGAAGCTTTCTTT
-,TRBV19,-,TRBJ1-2,CASSPETGLVYGYTF,TGTGCCAGTAGTCCAGAGACAGGTTTGGTCTATGGCTACACCTTC
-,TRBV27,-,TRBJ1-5,CASSLGSRPPFQPQHF,TGTGCCAGCAGTTTAGGGTCCAGGCCCCCGTTCCAGCCCCAGCATTTT
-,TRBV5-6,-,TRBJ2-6,CASSLGGPSGANVLTF,TGTGCCAGCAGCTTGGGGGGCCCCTCTGGGGCCAACGTCCTGACTTTC
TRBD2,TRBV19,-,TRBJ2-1,CASSITSGFYNEQFF,TGTGCCAGTAGTATTACTAGCGGGTTCTACAATGAGCAGTTCTTC
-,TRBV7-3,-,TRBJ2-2,CASSLIGGELFF,TGTGCCAGCAGCTTAATCGGCGGGGAGCTGTTTTTT
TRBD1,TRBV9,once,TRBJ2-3,CASSRTGETDTQYF,TGTGCCAGCAGCCGGACAGGGGAGACAGATACGCAGTATTTT
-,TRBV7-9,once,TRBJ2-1,CASSIRPRGNEQFF,TGTGCCAGCAGTATCCGGCCTAGGGGGAATGAGCAGTTCTTC
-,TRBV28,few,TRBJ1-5,CASSTGGWKPQHF,TGTGCCAGCAGCACCGGAGGTTGGAAGCCCCAGCATTTT
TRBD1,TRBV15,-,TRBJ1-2,CATSSWETGAYGYTF,TGTGCCACCAGCAGTTGGGAGACAGGGGCCTATGGCTACACCTTC
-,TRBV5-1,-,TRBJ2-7,CASSFGQYYEQYF,TGCGCCAGCAGCTTTGGACAGTACTACGAGCAGTACTTC
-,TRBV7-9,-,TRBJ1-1,CASSFGGRSAFF,TGTGCCAGCAGCTTCGGGGGGAGGTCGGCTTTCTTT
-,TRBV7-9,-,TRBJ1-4,CASSGQTLNEKLFF,TGTGCCAGCAGCGGACAGACTTTAAATGAAAAGCTGTTTTTT
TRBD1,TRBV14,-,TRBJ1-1,CASSRNRGGTEAFF,TGTGCCAGCAGCCGGAACAGGGGTGGCACTGAAGCTTTCTTT
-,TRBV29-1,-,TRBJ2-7,CSVEDQLQYF,TGCAGCGTTGAAGATCAGTTGCAGTACTTC
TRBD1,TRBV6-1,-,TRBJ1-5,CASFGWTGGVRPQHF,TGTGCCAGCTTCGGTTGGACAGGGGGGGTGCGACCCCAGCATTTT
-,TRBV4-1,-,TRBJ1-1,CASSQERGNTEAFF,TGCGCCAGCAGCCAAGAACGGGGGAACACTGAAGCTTTCTTT
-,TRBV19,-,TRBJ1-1,CASTLDINMNTEAFF,TGTGCCAGTACCCTCGACATCAACATGAACACTGAAGCTTTCTTT
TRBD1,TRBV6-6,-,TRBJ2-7,CASDRGGGYEQYF,TGTGCCAGCGACAGGGGTGGGGGCTACGAGCAGTACTTC
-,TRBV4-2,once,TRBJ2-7,CASSQDPQGAPSYEQYF,TGTGCCAGCAGCCAAGATCCCCAAGGGGCTCCCTCCTACGAGCAGTACTTC
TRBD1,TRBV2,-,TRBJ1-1,CASRTGGYMNTEAFF,TGTGCCAGCCGGACAGGGGGATATATGAACACTGAAGCTTTCTTT